The 18 T cell receptor beta chains in this list originate from one sample, sequenced in a study of T cell repertoires in cytomegalovirus infection. Each CDR3 protein is one row after TCRdb ran MiXCR on the reads. The sample carries 450,000 to 550,000 distinct CDR3 sequences, approximately 40% recorded once. Their target antigens are unknown. Sample: cultured PBMCs, taken from culture after CMV antigen stimulation. The receptors originated from a human donor in good health (CMV status not recorded). Some clones in this sample may be carry-over from other donors' samples.

The J gene is TRBJ1-2, the V gene TRBV5-5; perhaps TRBD1 as D (5 bases). V lost 4 bases to trimming and J lost 1 base, with 11 bases between them. CDR3 length: 14 residues. CDR1 SGHKS and CDR2 YYEKEE come from the germline V gene (reference sequence). The CDR3, as DNA: TGTGCCAGCAGCCCGGGGGGTCTTAACTATGGCTACACCTTC. Its translation: CASSPGGLNYGYTF. The variable domain in full, with the rest retrieved from reference TRBV5-5 and TRBJ1-2, is DAGVTQSPTHLIKTRGQQVTLRCSPISGHKSVSWYQQVLGQGPQFIFQYYEKEERGRGNFPDRFSARQFPNYSSELNVNALLLGDSALYLCASSPGGLNYGYTFGSGTRLTVV.

The chain employs TRBV29-1 and TRBJ2-7; TRBD2 might be the D (5 bases). This CDR3 region has 14 residues. Trimming removed 7 bases at V and 2 bases at J, with 18 bases between. Germline V gives CDR1 SQVTM, CDR2 ANQGSEA. CDR3 protein: CSAFWGARPYEQYF. The CDR3 DNA sequence: TGCAGCGCCTTTTGGGGAGCAAGACCCTACGAGCAGTACTTC.

The chain combines TRBV20-1 with TRBJ2-1; D gene unclear. V dropped 6 bases and J dropped 8 bases, with 20 bases sitting between them. The V gene's germline CDR1 is DFQATT and CDR2 SNEGSKA (reference sequence). The CDR3 is made up of 14 amino acids. The CDR3 sequence: CSAPSWVIVDEQFF. The CDR3 region has the DNA TGCAGTGCCCCCAGTTGGGTTATAGTGGATGAGCAGTTCTTC.

The V gene is TRBV20-1, the J gene TRBJ2-7; D is possibly TRBD1 (5 bases). The CDR3 length is 11 residues. Germline V CDR1 and CDR2: DFQATT, SNEGSKA (reference sequence). V was clipped by 6 bases and J by 3 bases, with 9 bases between them. CDR3 DNA: TGCAGTGCCCGGACATACTACGAGCAGTACTTC. The encoded protein is CSARTYYEQYF.

This clonotype came up a few times. The rearrangement joins TRBV4-1 to TRBJ1-5; D possibly corresponds to TRBD1 (5 bases). The CDR3 extends over 15 amino acids. The germline CDR1 and CDR2 sequences are MGHRA and YSYEKL. Trimming took 1 base from V and 0 from J, leaving 7 bases between them. The CDR3 nucleotides read TGCGCCAGCAGCCAAGTTAGGGGTAGCAATCAGCCCCAGCATTTT. It specifies CASSQVRGSNQPQHF.

The V gene is TRBV20-1, the J gene TRBJ2-2; 14 bases line up with TRBD2. CDR3 length: 17 residues. Per the germline V gene, CDR1 is DFQATT and CDR2 is SNEGSKA (reference sequence). V was pared by 0 bases and J by 7 bases, with 7 bases of the junction left unmatched. The CDR3 bases are TGCAGTGCTAGAGATCCTGGACTAGCGGGGGGCTACGGGGAGCTGTTTTTT. Residues: CSARDPGLAGGYGELFF.

Here the CDR3 reads CASREQPEATEAFF. DNA of the CDR3: TGTGCCAGCAGGGAACAGCCCGAGGCCACTGAAGCTTTCTTT. The V call is TRBV12-3 or TRBV12-4, the J call TRBJ1-1; no clear D gene. The CDR3 covers 14 residues. Trimming shortened V by 6 bases and J by 4 bases, and 15 bases separated the two germline ends.

The V and J genes are TRBV7-2 and TRBJ2-5; 10 nucleotides line up with TRBD1. The CDR3 consists of 14 residues. Germline CDR1 is SGHTA and CDR2 is FQGNSA. V was pared by 7 bases and J by 4 bases, with 6 bases of the junction left unmatched. The CDR3 nucleotides are TGTGCCAGCACCGGACAGGGGGGCTCAGAGACCCAGTACTTC. Its protein product is CASTGQGGSETQYF.

The chain carries TRBV12-3 or TRBV12-4 and TRBJ1-1; possible D gene TRBD1, 5 bases. Trimming cost V 7 bases and J 9 bases, with 12 bases left between them. This CDR3 region has 11 residues. The CDR3 nucleotides read TGTGCCAGCACCGTGTCAGGGCAAGCTTTCTTT. This encodes CASTVSGQAFF.

This clonotype was seen a few times. J is TRBJ2-3 and V is TRBV7-2, with a weak D call TRBD2 (5 bases). The ends were cut back, 5 bases at V and 5 bases at J, with 14 bases in the middle. The CDR3 spans 14 residues. The V gene's germline CDR1 is SGHTA and CDR2 FQGNSA. In nucleotides, the CDR3 is TGTGCCAGCAGCCCTAGCCCCTCACTAGATACGCAGTATTTT. Translated, it gives CASSPSPSLDTQYF. The full variable domain, with the rest looked up from reference TRBV7-2 and TRBJ2-3, is GAGVSQSPSNKVTEKGKDVELRCDPISGHTALYWYRQSLGQGLEFLIYFQGNSAPDKSGLPSDRFSAERTGGSVSTLTIQRTQQEDSAVYLCASSPSPSLDTQYFGPGTRLTVL.

The sample holds a few counts of this clonotype. The chain recombines TRBV7-9 with TRBJ2-5; 7 nucleotides agree with TRBD2. The germline V gene has CDR1 SEHNR and CDR2 FQNEAQ (reference sequence). V dropped 5 bases and J dropped 3; count of bases not matched to a gene: 9. This CDR3 is 15 amino acids long. The CDR3 coding sequence is TGTGCCAGCAGCCCGGCGACCGGGGGGAAAGAGACCCAGTACTTC. The encoded protein is CASSPATGGKETQYF. The full variable domain, with the rest looked up from reference TRBV7-9 and TRBJ2-5, is DTGVSQNPRHKITKRGQNVTFRCDPISEHNRLYWYRQTLGQGPEFLTYFQNEAQLEKSRLLSDRFSAERPKGSFSTLEIQRTEQGDSAMYLCASSPATGGKETQYFGPGTRLLVL.

The rearrangement links TRBV6-8 to TRBJ2-7; D uncertain. This CDR3 comprises 13 residues. V lost 5 bases and J lost 2, with 10 bases in between. CDR1 is MNHGY and CDR2 is SAAAGT in the germline V gene. CDR3 sequence (DNA): TGTGCCAGCAGTCGCATGGTAGCCTACGAGCAGTACTTC. Translated: CASSRMVAYEQYF.

This clonotype was detected ten times or more. The chain links TRBV7-2 to TRBJ1-1; D might be TRBD1 (6 bases). The CDR3 consists of 17 residues. Looked up from germline, CDR1 is SGHTA and CDR2 is FQGNSA. The germline V and J ends were trimmed by 5 bases and 0 bases, with 19 bases remaining between them. The CDR3 DNA reads as TGTGCCAGCAGCCGGGAGACAGGACATACCATGAACACTGAAGCTTTCTTT. This codes for CASSRETGHTMNTEAFF.

This chain uses TRBV5-6 with TRBJ2-7; D might be TRBD1 or TRBD2, each matching 5 bases. The germline V and J ends were trimmed by 4 bases and 0 bases, with 14 bases remaining between them. Germline V lookup: CDR1 SGHDT, CDR2 YYEEEE. The CDR3 extends over 15 amino acids. CDR3 coding DNA: TGTGCCAGCAGCGCGGGCAGGGTAGACTCCTACGAGCAGTACTTC. It codes for CASSAGRVDSYEQYF.

This clonotype was counted only a few times. The CDR3 DNA follows: TGTGCCAGCAGCCTCCCCACAGCGGGAGCAAGAGAGCAGTTCTTC. It yields the protein CASSLPTAGAREQFF. The chain links TRBV7-2 to TRBJ2-1; 8 bases are a match to TRBD2. From germline, CDR1 is SGHTA and CDR2 FQGNSA. With 5 bases clipped from V and 10 bases from J, the junction kept 13 bases outside the gene matches. CDR3 size: 15 residues.

There are a few counts of this clonotype. The gene calls are TRBV2 and TRBJ1-5; 9 bases agree with TRBD1. Losses at the gene ends were 6 bases for V and 2 bases for J; bases not matched to a gene: 5. The CDR3 runs to 15 residues. CDR1 is SNHLY, CDR2 FYNNEI, per germline. The CDR3 region is CASRRDRAGNQPQHF. The CDR3 DNA follows: TGTGCCAGCAGAAGGGACAGGGCCGGCAATCAGCCCCAGCATTTT.

In its sample, this clonotype was seen a few times. The chain couples TRBV7-8 to TRBJ1-1, with a weak D call TRBD1 (6 bases). The CDR3 is 14 amino acids. CDR1 and CDR2 (germline): SGHVS, FQNEAQ. Trimming cost V 7 bases and J 3 bases, with 15 bases left between them. For the CDR3, the DNA is TGTGCCAGCAAGTACAGGGCATCTGACACTGAAGCTTTCTTT. Protein product: CASKYRASDTEAFF. The full variable domain, its missing parts supplied by reference TRBV7-8 and TRBJ1-1, is GAGVSQSPRYKVAKRGQDVALRCDPISGHVSLFWYQQALGQGPEFLTYFQNEAQLDKSGLPSDRFFAERPEGSVSTLKIQRTQQEDSAVYLCASKYRASDTEAFFGQGTRLTVV.

This clonotype was detected once. The chain has TRBV20-1 and TRBJ2-5, with 7 nucleotides matching TRBD1. Looked up from germline, CDR1 is DFQATT and CDR2 is SNEGSKA (reference sequence). V lost 8 bases, J lost 5 bases, and 11 bases stayed unmatched. This CDR3 contains 13 residues. The CDR3 sequence: CSPTRGGQETQYF. The DNA for the CDR3 is TGCAGTCCCACCCGAGGGGGCCAGGAGACCCAGTACTTC.